The entry below gives a single T cell receptor beta chain sequence along with its context. Per the authors' pipeline: The authors estimated nucleated cell counts from reference gene primer amplification. The protocol was immunoSEQ multiplex PCR, while the TCRdb copy is restricted to in-frame clones and leaves out a portion. That table is the source of V, J and clone size, and D and trimming were worked out from the DNA. Of 90,000 or so clones listed, 75% to 90% are singletons. This entry belongs to a study of blood T cell repertoires in COVID-19. Study summary: Whether acute or convalescent, the COVID-19 samples came from the United States, Italy and Spain.

This TCR was sampled from an elderly man with active or convalescent COVID-19. The sequencing sample was made of peripheral blood.

In nucleotides, the CDR3 is TGCGCCAGCAGCGAGGGACAGGGTATCATCGAGACCCAGTACTTC. Amino acids: CASSEGQGIIETQYF. The chain employs TRBV5-1 and TRBJ2-5; 9 bases fit TRBD1. The CDR3 spans 15 residues. The V gene end was trimmed by 4 bases and the J gene end by 5 bases; junction bases not matched to a gene: 9. From germline, CDR1 is SGHRS and CDR2 YFSETQ.